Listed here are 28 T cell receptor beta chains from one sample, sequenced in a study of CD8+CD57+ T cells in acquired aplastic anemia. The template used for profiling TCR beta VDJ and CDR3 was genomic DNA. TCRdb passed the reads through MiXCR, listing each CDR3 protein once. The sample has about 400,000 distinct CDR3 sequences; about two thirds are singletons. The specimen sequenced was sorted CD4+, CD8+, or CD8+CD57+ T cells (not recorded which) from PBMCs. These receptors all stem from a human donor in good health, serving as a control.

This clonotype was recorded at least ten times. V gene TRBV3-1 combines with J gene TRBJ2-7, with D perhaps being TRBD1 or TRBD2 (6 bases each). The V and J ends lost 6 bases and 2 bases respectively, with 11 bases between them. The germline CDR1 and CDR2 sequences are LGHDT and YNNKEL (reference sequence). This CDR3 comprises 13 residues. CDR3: CASRKGGTYEQYF. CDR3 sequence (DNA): TGTGCCAGCAGGAAGGGGGGCACCTACGAGCAGTACTTC.

In nucleotides, the CDR3 is TGTGCCAGCACAAGGGAGAGGGGTGGCTACACCTTC. Protein: CASTRERGGYTF. The V call is TRBV2, the J call TRBJ1-2; TRBD1 might be the D (5 bases). The CDR3 spans 12 residues. V lost 7 bases and J lost 7, with 13 bases in between. Germline CDR1 reads SNHLY; CDR2 reads FYNNEI.

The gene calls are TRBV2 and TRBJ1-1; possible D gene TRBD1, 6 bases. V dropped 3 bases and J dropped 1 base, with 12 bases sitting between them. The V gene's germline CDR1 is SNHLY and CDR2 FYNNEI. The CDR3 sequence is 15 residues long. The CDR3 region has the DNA TGTGCCAGCAGTGACCCCAACAGGGCGAACACTGAAGCTTTCTTT. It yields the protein CASSDPNRANTEAFF.

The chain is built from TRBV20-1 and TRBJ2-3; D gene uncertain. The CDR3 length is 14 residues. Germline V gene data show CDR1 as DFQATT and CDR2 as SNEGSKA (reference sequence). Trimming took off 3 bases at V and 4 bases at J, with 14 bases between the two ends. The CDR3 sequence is CSARGFSAPDTQYF. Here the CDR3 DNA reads TGCAGTGCTAGGGGGTTCTCGGCTCCAGATACGCAGTATTTT.

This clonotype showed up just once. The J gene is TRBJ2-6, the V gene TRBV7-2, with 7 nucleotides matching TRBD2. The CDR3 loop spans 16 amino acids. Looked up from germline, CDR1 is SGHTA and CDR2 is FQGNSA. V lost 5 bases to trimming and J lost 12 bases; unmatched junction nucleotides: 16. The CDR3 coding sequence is TGTGCCAGCAGCGAATTCGGGGGGATTGGGGCCTTCGTCCTGACTTTC. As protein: CASSEFGGIGAFVLTF.

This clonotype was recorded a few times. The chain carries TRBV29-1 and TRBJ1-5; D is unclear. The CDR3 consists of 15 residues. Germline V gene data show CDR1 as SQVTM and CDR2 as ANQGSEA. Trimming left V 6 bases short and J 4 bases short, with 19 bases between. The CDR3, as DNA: TGCAGCGTCGCGGACGGAGTTTTGGGTAATCAGCCCCAGCATTTT. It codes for CSVADGVLGNQPQHF.

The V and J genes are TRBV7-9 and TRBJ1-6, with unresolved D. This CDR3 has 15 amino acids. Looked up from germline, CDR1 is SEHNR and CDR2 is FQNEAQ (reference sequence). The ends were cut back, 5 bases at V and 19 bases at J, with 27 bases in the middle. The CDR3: CASSPENSWNSHIHF. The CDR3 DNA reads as TGTGCCAGCAGCCCAGAGAACAGCTGGAATTCACACATACACTTT.

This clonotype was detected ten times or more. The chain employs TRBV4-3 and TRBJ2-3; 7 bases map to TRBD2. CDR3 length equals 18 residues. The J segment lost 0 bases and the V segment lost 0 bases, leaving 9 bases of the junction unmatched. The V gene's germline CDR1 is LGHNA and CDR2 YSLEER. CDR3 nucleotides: TGCGCCAGCAGCCAAGAGGGTAGAGCGGGGAGGAGCACAGATACGCAGTATTTT. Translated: CASSQEGRAGRSTDTQYF.

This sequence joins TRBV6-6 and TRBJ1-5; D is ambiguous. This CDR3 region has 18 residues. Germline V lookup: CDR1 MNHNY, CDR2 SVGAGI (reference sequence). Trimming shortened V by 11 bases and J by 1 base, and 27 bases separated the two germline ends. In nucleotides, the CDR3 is TGTGCCGCCACGTTAGTGCCGCAGGCTCCGCAAAGCAATCAGCCCCAGCATTTT. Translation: CAATLVPQAPQSNQPQHF.

CDR3 loop: CSASRYLDSKYF. The CDR3 DNA reads TGCAGTGCTAGTAGGTACCTGGACAGCAAGTACTTC. The rearrangement joins TRBV20-1 to TRBJ2-7; possibly TRBD1 for D (6 bases). There are 12 residues in the CDR3. Germline assignment: CDR1 DFQATT and CDR2 SNEGSKA (reference sequence). The ends were cut back, 3 bases at V and 11 bases at J, with 17 bases in the middle.

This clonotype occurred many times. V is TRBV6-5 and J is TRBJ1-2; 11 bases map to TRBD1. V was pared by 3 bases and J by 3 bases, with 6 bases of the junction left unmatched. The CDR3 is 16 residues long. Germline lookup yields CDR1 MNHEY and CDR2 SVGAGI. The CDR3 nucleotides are TGTGCCAGCAGTTATTCAGGACAGGGGGCAGACTATGGCTACACCTTC. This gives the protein CASSYSGQGADYGYTF.

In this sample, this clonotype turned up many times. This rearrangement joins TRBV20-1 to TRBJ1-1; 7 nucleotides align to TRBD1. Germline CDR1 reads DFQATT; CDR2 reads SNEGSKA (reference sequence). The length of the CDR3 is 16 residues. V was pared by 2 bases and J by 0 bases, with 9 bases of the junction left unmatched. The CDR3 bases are TGCAGTGCTAGACTCCCAGGGGGATCCATGAACACTGAAGCTTTCTTT. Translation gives CSARLPGGSMNTEAFF.

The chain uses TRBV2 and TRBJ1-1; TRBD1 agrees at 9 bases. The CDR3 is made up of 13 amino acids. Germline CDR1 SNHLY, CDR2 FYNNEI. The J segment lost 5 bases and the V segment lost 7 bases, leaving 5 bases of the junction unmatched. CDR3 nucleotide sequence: TGTGCCAGCAAAGGGGACAGGGTTACTGAAGCTTTCTTT. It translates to CASKGDRVTEAFF.

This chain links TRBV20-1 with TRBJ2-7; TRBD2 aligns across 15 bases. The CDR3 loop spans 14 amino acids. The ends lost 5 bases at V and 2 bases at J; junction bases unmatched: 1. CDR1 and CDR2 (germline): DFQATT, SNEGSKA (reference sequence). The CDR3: CSAGTSGGPYEQYF. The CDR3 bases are TGCAGTGCTGGGACTAGCGGGGGGCCCTACGAGCAGTACTTC.

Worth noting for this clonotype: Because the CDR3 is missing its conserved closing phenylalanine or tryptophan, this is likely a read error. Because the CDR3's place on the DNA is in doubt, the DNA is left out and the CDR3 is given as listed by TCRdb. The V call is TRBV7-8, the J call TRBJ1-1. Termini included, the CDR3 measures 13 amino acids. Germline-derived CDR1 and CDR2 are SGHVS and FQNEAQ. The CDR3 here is CASSLDPGPGNTI.

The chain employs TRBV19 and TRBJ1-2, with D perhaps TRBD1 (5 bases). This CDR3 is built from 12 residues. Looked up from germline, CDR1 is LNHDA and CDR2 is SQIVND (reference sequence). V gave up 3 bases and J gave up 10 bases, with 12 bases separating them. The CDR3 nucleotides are TGTGCCAGTAGTATGGGCGGTGGACACTACACCTTC. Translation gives CASSMGGGHYTF.

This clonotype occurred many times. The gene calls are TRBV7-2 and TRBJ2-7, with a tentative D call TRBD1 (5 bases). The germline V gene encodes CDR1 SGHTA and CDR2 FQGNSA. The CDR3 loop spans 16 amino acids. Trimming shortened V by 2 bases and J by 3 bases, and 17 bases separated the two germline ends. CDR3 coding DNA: TGTGCCAGCAGCTTACTTGGACAAACAGGCCACTACGAGCAGTACTTC. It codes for CASSLLGQTGHYEQYF.

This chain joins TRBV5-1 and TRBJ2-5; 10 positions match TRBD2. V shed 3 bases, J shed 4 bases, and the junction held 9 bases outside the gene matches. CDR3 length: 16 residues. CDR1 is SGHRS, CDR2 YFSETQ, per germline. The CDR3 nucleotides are TGCGCCAGCAGCTCGGGAATCCTAGCGGGGGTAGAGACCCAGTACTTC. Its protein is CASSSGILAGVETQYF.

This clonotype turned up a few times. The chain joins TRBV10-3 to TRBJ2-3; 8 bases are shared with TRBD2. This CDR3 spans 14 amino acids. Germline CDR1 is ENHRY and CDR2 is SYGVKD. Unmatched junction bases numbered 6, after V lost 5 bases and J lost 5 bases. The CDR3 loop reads CAISLAGGGDTQYF. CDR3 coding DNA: TGTGCCATCAGTCTGGCGGGGGGAGGAGATACGCAGTATTTT.

CDR3 in amino acids: CASTDPGLREAFF. CDR3 bases: TGTGCCAGCACCGATCCCGGACTACGTGAAGCTTTCTTT. The chain recombines TRBV25-1 with TRBJ1-1; D is unresolved. This CDR3 region has 13 residues. The V end was cut by 7 bases, the J end by 7 bases, with 16 bases between. Per the germline V gene, CDR1 is MGHDK and CDR2 is SYGVNS.

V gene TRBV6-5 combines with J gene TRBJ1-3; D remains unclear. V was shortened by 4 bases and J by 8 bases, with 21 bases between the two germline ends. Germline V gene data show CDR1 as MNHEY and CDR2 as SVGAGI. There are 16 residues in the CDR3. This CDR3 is CASSSPPGGYGYTIYF. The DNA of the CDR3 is TGTGCCAGCAGTTCCCCGCCAGGCGGATATGGCTACACCATATATTTT.

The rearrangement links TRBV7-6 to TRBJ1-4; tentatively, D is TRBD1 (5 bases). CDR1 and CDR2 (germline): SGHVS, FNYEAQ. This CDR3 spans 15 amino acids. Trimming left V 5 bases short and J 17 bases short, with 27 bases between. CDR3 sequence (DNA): TGTGCCAGCAGCCCCATGACAGAGACAGATACGCAGTATTTTTTT. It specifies CASSPMTETDTQYFF. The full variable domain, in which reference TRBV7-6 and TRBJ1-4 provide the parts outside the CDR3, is GAGVSQSPRYKVTKRGQDVALRCDPISGHVSLYWYRQALGQGPEFLTYFNYEAQQDKSGLPNDRFSAERPEGSISTLTIQRTEQRDSAMYRCASSPMTETDTQYFFGSGTQLSVL.

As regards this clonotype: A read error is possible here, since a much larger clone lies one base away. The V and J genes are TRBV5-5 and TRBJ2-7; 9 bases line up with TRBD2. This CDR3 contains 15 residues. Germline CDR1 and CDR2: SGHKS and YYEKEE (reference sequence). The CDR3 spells CVSSGLASGVNEQYF. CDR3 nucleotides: TGTGTCAGCAGCGGGCTGGCTAGCGGGGTAAACGAGCAGTACTTC.

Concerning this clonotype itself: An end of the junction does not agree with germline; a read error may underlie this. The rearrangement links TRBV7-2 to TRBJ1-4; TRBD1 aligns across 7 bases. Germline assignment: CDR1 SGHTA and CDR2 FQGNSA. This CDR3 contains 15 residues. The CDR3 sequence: CASSLAGQRNEKLFF. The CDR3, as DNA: TGTGCCAGCAGCTTGGCGGGACAGCGTAATGAAAAGCTGTTTTTT.

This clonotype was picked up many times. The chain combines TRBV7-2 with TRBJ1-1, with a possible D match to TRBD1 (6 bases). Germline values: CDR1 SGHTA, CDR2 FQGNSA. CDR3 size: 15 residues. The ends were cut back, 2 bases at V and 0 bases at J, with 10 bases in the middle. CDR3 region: CASSLWPGVNTEAFF. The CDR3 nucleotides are TGTGCCAGCAGCTTATGGCCAGGGGTGAACACTGAAGCTTTCTTT.

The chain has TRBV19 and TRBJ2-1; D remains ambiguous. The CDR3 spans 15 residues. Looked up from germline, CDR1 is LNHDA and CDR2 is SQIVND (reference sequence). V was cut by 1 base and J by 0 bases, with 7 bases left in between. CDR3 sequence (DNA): TGTGCCAGTAGTATAGGGACGGGCTCCTACAATGAGCAGTTCTTC. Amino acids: CASSIGTGSYNEQFF.

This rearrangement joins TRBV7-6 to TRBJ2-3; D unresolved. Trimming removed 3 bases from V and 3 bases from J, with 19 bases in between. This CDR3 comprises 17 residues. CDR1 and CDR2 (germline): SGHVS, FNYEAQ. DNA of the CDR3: TGTGCCAGCAGCTTCCGTCCGGGTTATGGCCTTACAGATACGCAGTATTTT. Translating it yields CASSFRPGYGLTDTQYF.

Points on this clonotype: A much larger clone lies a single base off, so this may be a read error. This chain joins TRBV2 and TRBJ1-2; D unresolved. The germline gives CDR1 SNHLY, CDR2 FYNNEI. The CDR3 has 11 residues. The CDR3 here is CISSEYIGYTF. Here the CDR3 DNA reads TGTATCAGCAGTGAATATATTGGCTACACCTTC.